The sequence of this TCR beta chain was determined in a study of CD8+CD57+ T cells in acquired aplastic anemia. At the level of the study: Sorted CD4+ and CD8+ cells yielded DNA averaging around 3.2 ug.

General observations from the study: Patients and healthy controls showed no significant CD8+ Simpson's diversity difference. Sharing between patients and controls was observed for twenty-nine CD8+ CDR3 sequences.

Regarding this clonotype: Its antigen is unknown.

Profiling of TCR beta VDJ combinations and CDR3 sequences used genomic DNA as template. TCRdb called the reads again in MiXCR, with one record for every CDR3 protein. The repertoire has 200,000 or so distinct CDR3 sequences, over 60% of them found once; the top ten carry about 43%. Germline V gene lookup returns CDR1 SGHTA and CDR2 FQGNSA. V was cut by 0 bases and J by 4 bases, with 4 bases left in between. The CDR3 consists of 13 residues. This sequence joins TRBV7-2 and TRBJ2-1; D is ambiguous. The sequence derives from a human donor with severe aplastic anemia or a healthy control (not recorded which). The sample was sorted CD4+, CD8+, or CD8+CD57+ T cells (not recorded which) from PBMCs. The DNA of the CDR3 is TGTGCCAGCAGCTTAGCAGCGTACAATGAGCAGTTCTTC. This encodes CASSLAAYNEQFF.